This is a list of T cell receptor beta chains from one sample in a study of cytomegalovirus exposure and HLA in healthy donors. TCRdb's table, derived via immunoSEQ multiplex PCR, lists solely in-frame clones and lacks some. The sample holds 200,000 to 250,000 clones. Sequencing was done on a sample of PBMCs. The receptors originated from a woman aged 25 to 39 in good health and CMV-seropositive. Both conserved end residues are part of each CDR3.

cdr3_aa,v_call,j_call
CASSPPGLAGVNEQFF,TRBV7-7,TRBJ2-1
CAWSPGGDGTEAFF,TRBV30,TRBJ1-1
CASSQGQGGPETQYF,TRBV9,TRBJ2-5
CASRSLGGPTDTQYF,TRBV5-6,TRBJ2-3
CASSVSQASSYEQYF,TRBV9,TRBJ2-7
CASSQPGTAYYSNQPQHF,TRBV5-8,TRBJ1-5
CASSWDRVGPYEQYF,TRBV5-4,TRBJ2-7
CASCPGQGVNIQYF,TRBV7-9,TRBJ2-4
CASTPWGDYGYTF,TRBV28,TRBJ1-2
CASSSRRAHNTEAFF,TRBV28,TRBJ1-1
CASSAGTGATGELFF,TRBV18,TRBJ2-2
CASSSPSAGRAAEQYF,TRBV28,TRBJ2-7
CASSEGQGAYEQYF,TRBV25-1,TRBJ2-7
CASGNTGRYGYTF,TRBV12-5,TRBJ1-2
CASSSDRGGEGYTF,TRBV2,TRBJ1-2
CASSDYLSGDHNNEQFF,TRBV2,TRBJ2-1
CSVDFQGTYEQYF,TRBV29-1,TRBJ2-7